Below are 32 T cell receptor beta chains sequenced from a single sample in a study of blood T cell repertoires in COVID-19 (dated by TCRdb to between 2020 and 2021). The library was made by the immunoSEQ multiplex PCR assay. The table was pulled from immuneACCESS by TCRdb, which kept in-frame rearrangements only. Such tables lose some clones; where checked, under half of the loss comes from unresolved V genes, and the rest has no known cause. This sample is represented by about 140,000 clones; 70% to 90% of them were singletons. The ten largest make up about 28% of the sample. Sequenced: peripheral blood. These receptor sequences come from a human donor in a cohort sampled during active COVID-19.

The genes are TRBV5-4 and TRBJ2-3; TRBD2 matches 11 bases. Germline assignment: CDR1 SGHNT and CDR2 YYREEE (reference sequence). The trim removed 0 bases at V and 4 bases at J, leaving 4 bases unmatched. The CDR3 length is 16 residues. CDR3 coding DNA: TGTGCCAGCAGCTTGGCCCTAGCGGGGGGCGCAGATACGCAGTATTTT. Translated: CASSLALAGGADTQYF.

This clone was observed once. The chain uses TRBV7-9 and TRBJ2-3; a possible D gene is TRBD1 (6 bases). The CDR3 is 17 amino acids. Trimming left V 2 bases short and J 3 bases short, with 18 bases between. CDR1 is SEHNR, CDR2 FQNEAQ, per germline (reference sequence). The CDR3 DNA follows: TGTGCCAGCAGCTTAATGCTTTTACAGGGTAAAACAGATACGCAGTATTTT. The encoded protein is CASSLMLLQGKTDTQYF.

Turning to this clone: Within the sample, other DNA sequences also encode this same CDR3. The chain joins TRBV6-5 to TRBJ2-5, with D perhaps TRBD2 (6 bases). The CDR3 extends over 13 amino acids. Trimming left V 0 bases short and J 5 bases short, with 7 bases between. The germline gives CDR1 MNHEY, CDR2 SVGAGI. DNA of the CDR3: TGTGCCAGCAGTTACTCTGGGAGGGAGACCCAGTACTTC. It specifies CASSYSGRETQYF.

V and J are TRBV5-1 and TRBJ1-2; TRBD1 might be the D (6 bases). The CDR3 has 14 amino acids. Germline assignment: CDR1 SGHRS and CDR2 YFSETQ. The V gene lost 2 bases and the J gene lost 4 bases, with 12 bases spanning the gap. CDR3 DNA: TGCGCCAGCAGCTTACGGGACAAGGGCTATGGCTACACCTTC. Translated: CASSLRDKGYGYTF.

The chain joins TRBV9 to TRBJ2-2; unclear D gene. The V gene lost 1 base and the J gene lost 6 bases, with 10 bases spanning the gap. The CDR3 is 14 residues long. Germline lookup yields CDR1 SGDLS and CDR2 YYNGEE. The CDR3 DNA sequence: TGTGCCAGCAGCGTACGTCTAGTCCCCGGGGAGCTGTTTTTT. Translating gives CASSVRLVPGELFF.

CDR3 DNA: TGCGCCAGCAGCCGCCTGACAGGCCCAACCTACGAGCAGTACTTC. Translation gives CASSRLTGPTYEQYF. The chain carries TRBV4-1 and TRBJ2-7, with D tentatively TRBD1 (6 bases). V was clipped by 4 bases and J by 2 bases, with 15 bases between them. The CDR3 is made up of 15 amino acids. Per germline, CDR1 MGHRA and CDR2 YSYEKL.

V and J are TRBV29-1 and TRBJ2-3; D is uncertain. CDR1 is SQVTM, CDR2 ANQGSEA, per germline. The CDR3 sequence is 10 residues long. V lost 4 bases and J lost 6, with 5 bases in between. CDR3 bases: TGCAGCGTTGTCCGTGATACGCAGTATTTT. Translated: CSVVRDTQYF.

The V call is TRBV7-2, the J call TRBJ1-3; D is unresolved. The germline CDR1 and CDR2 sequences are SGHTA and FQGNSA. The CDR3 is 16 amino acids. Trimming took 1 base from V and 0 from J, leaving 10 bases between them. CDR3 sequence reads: CASSLVRRGSGNTIYF. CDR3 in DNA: TGTGCCAGCAGCTTAGTTCGCCGGGGCTCTGGAAACACCATATATTTT.

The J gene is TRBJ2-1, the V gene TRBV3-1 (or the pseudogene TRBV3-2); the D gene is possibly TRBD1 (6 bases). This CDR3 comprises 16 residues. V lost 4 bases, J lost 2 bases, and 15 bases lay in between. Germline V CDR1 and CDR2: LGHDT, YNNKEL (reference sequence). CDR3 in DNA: TGTGCCAGCAGCCGTTCAGGCACAGGGACCTACAATGAGCAGTTCTTC. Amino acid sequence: CASSRSGTGTYNEQFF.

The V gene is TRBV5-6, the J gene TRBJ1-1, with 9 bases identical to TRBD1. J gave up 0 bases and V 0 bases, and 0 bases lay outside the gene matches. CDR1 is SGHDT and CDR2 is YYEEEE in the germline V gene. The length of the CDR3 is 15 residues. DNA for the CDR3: TGTGCCAGCAGCTTGGGACAGGGGGTGAACACTGAAGCTTTCTTT. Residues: CASSLGQGVNTEAFF.

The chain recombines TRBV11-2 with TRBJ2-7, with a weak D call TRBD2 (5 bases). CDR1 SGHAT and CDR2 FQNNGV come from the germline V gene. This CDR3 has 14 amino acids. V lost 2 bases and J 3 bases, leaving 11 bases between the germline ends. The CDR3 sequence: CASSLFYGNYEQYF. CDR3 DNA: TGTGCCAGCAGCTTATTCTACGGGAACTACGAGCAGTACTTC.

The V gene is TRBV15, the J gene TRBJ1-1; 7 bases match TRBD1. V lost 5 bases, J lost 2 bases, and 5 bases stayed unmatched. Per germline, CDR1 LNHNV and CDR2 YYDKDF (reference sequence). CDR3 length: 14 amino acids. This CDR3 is CATSFRDSNTEAFF. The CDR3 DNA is TGTGCCACCAGCTTCCGGGACAGTAACACTGAAGCTTTCTTT. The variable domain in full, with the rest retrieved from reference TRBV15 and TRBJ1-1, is DAMVIQNPRYQVTQFGKPVTLSCSQTLNHNVMYWYQQKSSQAPKLLFHYYDKDFNNEADTPDNFQSRRPNTSFCFLDIRSPGLGDTAMYLCATSFRDSNTEAFFGQGTRLTVV.

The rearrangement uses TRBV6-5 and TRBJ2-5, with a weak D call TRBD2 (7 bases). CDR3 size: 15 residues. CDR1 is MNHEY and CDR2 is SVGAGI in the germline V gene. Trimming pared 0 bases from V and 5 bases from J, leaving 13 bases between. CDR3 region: CASSYSRGGKETQYF. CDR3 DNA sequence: TGTGCCAGCAGTTACTCAAGGGGGGGTAAGGAGACCCAGTACTTC.

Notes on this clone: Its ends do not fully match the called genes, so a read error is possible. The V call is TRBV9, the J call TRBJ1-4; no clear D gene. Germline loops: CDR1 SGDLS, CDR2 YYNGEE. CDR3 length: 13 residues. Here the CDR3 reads CASSVSESERLFF. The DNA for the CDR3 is TGTGCCAGCAGCGTCTCGGAAAGCGAAAGACTGTTTTTT.

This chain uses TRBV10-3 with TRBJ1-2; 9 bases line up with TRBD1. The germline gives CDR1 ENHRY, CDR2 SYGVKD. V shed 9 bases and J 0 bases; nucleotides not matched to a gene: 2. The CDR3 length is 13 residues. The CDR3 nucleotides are TGTGCCATGACAGGGGGTTCTAACTATGGCTACACCTTC. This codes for CAMTGGSNYGYTF.

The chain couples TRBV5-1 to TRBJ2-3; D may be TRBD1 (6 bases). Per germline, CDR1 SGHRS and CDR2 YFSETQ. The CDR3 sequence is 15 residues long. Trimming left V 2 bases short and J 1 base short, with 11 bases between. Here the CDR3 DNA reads TGCGCCAGCAGCTTAATACAGGGAGGCACAGATACGCAGTATTTT. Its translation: CASSLIQGGTDTQYF.

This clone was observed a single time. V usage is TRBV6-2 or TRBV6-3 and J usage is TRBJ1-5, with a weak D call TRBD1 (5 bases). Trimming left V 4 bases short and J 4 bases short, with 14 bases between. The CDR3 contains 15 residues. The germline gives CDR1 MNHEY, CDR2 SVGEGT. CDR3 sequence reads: CASSSLVQENQPQHF. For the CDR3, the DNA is TGTGCCAGCAGTTCCTTGGTACAGGAAAATCAGCCCCAGCATTTT.

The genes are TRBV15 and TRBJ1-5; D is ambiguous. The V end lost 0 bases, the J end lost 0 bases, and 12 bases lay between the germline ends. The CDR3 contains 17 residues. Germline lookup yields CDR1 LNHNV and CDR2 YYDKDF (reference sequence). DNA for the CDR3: TGTGCCACCAGCAGAGATCCCCCCGTGTATAGCAATCAGCCCCAGCATTTT. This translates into CATSRDPPVYSNQPQHF.

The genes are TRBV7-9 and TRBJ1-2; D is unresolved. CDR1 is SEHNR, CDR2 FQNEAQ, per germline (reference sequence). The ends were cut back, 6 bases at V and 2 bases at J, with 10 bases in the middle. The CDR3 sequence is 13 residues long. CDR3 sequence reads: CASRYGSNYGYTF. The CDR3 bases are TGTGCCAGCAGATACGGGTCAAACTATGGCTACACCTTC.

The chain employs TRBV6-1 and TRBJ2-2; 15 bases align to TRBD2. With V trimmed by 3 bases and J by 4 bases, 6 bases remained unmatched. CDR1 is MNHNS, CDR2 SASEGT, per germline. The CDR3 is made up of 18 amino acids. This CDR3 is CASSEGTSGGQITGELFF. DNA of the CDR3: TGTGCCAGCAGTGAGGGGACTAGCGGGGGGCAGATCACCGGGGAGCTGTTTTTT.

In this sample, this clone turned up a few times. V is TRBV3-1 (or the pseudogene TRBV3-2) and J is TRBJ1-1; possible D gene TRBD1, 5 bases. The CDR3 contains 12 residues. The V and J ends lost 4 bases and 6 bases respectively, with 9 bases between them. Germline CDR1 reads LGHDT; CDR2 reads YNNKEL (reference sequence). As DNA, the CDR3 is TGTGCCAGCAGCCCTGGGGGGTCTGAAGCTTTCTTT. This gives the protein CASSPGGSEAFF.

The CDR3 here is CASQRGPDTQYF. CDR3 nucleotides: TGTGCCAGCCAAAGGGGCCCAGATACGCAGTATTTT. The chain links TRBV25-1 to TRBJ2-3; a possible D gene is TRBD1 (5 bases). V lost 8 bases to trimming and J lost 4 bases, with 10 bases between them. The CDR3 runs to 12 residues. CDR1 MGHDK and CDR2 SYGVNS come from the germline V gene.

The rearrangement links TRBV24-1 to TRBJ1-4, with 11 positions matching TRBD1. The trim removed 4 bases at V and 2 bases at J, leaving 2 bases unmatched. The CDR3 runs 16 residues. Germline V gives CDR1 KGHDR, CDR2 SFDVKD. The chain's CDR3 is CATSERDRGTNEKLFF. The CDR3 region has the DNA TGTGCCACCAGTGAAAGGGACAGGGGGACTAATGAAAAACTGTTTTTT.

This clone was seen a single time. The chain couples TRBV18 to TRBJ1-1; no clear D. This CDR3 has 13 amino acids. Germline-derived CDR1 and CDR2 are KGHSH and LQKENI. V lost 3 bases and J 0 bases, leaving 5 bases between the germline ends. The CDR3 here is CASSPAVNTEAFF. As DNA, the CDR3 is TGTGCCAGCTCACCCGCAGTGAACACTGAAGCTTTCTTT.

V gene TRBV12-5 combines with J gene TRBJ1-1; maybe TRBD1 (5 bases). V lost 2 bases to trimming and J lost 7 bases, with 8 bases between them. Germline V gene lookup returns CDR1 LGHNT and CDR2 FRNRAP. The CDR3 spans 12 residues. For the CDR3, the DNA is TGTGCTAGTGGTTTGCTTGACAGTGAAGCTTTCTTT. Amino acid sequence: CASGLLDSEAFF.

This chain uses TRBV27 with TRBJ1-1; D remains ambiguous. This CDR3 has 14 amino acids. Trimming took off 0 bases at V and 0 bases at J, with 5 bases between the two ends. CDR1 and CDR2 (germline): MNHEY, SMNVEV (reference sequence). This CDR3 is CASSLSRMNTEAFF. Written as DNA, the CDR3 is TGTGCCAGCAGTTTATCGCGTATGAACACTGAAGCTTTCTTT.

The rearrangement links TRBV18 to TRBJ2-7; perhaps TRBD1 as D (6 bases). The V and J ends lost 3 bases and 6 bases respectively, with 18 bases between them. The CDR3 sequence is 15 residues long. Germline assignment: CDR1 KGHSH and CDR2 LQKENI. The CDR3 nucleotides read TGTGCCAGCTCACCGACGGGCTACAGGGAGAGCGAGCAGTACTTC. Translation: CASSPTGYRESEQYF.

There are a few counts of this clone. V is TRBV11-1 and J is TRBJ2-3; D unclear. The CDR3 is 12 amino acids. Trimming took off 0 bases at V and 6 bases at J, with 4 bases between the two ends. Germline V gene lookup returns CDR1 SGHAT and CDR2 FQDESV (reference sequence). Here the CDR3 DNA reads TGTGCCAGCAGCTTAGCCTTCGATACGCAGTATTTT. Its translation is CASSLAFDTQYF.

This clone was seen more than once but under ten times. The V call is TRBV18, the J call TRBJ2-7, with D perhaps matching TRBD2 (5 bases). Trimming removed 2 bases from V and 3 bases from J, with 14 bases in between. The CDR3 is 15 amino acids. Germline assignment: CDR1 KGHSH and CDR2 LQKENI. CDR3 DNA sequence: TGTGCCAGCTCACCATCGGACGGAGGTAGCTACGAGCAGTACTTC. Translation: CASSPSDGGSYEQYF.

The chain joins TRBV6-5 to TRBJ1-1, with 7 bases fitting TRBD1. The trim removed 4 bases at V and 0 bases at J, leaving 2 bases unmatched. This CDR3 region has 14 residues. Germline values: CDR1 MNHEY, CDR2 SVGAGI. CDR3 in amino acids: CASSLTGMNTEAFF. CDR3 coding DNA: TGTGCCAGCAGTTTGACAGGGATGAACACTGAAGCTTTCTTT.

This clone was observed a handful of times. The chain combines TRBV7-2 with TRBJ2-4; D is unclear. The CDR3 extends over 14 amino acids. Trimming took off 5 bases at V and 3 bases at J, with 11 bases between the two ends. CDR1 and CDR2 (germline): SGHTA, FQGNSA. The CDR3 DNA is TGTGCCAGCAGCCCCGCGGTCCTCAAAAACATTCAGTACTTC. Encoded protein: CASSPAVLKNIQYF.

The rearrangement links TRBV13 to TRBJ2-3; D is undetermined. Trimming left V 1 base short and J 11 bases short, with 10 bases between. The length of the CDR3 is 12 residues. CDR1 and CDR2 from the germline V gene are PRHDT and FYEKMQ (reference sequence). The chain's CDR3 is CASSLDLRRQYF. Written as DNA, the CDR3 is TGTGCCAGCAGCTTAGATCTGAGGAGGCAGTATTTT.